This T cell receptor beta chain was captured in a study of T cell responses to AZD1222 COVID-19 vaccine. There are 17 residues in the CDR3. Trimming took 0 bases from V and 0 from J, leaving 9 bases between them. Looked up from germline, CDR1 is LGHNA and CDR2 is YNFKEQ. Libraries were prepared by immunoSEQ multiplex PCR; TCRdb keeps only in-frame clonotypes and omits some of them. The table shows around 84,000 clones, with about 90% occurring only once. This chain uses TRBV4-2 with TRBJ2-6; D is undetermined. The TCR sequence derives from an adult in good health. This specimen was peripheral blood, taken on day 0 of AZD1222 vaccination. CDR3 protein: CASSQEFDFSGANVLTF. The CDR3 DNA is TGTGCCAGCAGCCAAGAATTCGATTTCTCTGGGGCCAACGTCCTGACTTTC.